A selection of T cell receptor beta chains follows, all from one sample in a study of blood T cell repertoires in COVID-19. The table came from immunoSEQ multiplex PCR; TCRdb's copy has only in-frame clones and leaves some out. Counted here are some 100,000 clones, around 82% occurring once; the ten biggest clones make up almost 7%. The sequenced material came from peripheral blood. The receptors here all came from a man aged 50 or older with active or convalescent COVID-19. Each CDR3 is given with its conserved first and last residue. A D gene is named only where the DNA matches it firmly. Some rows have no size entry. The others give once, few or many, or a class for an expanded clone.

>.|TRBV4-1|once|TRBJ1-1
CASSQEGQSTEAFF
TGCGCCAGCAGCCAAGAAGGACAGAGCACTGAAGCTTTCTTT
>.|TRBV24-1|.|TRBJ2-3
CAIGGFSGPTDTQYF
TGTGCCATAGGGGGATTTTCGGGGCCCACAGATACGCAGTATTTT
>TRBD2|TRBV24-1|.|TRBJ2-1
CATSDLPGTSFYNEQFF
TGTGCCACCAGTGACCTCCCCGGGACTAGCTTCTACAATGAGCAGTTCTTC
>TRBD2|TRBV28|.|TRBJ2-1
CASRIGGYENEQFF
TGTGCCAGCAGAATCGGGGGGTATGAAAATGAGCAGTTCTTC
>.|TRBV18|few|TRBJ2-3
CASSRGESTDTQYF
TGTGCCAGCTCACGAGGAGAGAGCACAGATACGCAGTATTTT
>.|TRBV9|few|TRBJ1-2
CASSGGGPHGYTF
TGTGCCAGCAGCGGCGGGGGACCCCATGGCTACACCTTC
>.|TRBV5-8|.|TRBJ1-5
CASSFRTGGSNQPQHF
TGTGCCAGCAGCTTTAGGACGGGGGGTAGCAATCAGCCCCAGCATTTT
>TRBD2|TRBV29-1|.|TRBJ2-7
CSVEGLAGGVSYEQYF
TGCAGCGTTGAGGGACTAGCGGGGGGTGTTTCCTACGAGCAGTACTTC
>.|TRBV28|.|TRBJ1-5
CASSLGGGNQPQHF
TGTGCCAGCAGTTTGGGAGGGGGCAATCAGCCCCAGCATTTT
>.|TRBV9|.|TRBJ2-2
CASSVVAGSPGELFF
TGTGCCAGCAGCGTAGTTGCCGGGTCGCCCGGGGAGCTGTTTTTT
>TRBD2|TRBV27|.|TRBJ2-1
CASSWGLAGGSEQFF
TGTGCCAGCAGTTGGGGACTAGCGGGGGGCAGTGAGCAGTTCTTC
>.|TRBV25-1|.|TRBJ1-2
CASSQKWDTYGYTF
TGTGCCAGCAGCCAAAAGTGGGACACCTATGGCTACACCTTC
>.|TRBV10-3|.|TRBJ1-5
CAITDDRTQPQHF
TGTGCCATCACTGATGACAGAACTCAGCCCCAGCATTTT
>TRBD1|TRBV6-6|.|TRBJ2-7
CASSFGQGPVEQYF
TGTGCCAGCAGTTTCGGACAGGGGCCTGTCGAGCAGTACTTC
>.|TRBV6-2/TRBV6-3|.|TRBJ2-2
CASSGQVSGELFF
TGTGCCAGCAGTGGGCAGGTTTCCGGGGAGCTGTTTTTT